This TCR beta chain was recorded in a study of cytomegalovirus exposure and HLA in healthy donors. Study-level background: The study placed 70% to 85% of its 398 genotyped donors in the Caucasian-associated ancestry cluster. Study-wide results and limits: TRBV6-2, TRBV6-3 and some other V segments were unresolvable in 87-base-pair reads. Prior analysis indicated that the majority of TCR beta V segments exhibited productivity approximately 90% or approximately 30% of the time.

Healthy bone marrow donors made up the donor group. V shed 4 bases, J shed 4 bases, and the junction held 5 bases outside the gene matches. CDR3 length: 15 amino acids. The germline CDR1 and CDR2 sequences are SGHTA and FQGTGA. The table lists this clone with a few counts. Its antigen is undetermined. PCR amplification relied on 60 Vbeta primers (plus 13 Jbeta primers). This table comes from immunoSEQ multiplex PCR, and its TCRdb copy is limited to in-frame clones, with some not included. The profile shows approximately 72,000 clones, 65% to 70% of them singletons. The specimen was PBMCs. The chain recombines TRBV7-3 with TRBJ2-3, with 10 bases fitting TRBD1. The source of this sequence is a middle-aged man in good health and CMV-seropositive. CDR3 loop: CASSWLGQGSDTQYF. DNA of the CDR3: TGTGCCAGCAGCTGGCTGGGACAGGGGTCAGATACGCAGTATTTT.